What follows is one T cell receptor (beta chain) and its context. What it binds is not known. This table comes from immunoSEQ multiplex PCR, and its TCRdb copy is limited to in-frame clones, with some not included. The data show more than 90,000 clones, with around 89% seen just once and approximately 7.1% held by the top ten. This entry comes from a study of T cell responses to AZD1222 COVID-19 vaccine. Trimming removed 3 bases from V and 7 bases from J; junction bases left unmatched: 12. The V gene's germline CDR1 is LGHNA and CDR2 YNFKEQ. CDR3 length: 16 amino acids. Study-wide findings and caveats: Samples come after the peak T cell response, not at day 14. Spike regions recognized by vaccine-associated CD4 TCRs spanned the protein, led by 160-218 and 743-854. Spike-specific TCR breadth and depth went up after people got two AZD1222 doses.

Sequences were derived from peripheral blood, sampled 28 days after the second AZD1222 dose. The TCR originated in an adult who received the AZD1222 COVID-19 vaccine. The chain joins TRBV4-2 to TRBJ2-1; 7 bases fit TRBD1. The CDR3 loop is CASSQGVGGARNEQFF. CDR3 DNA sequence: TGTGCCAGCAGCCAGGGTGTAGGGGGCGCCCGAAATGAGCAGTTCTTC.